These 3 T cell receptor beta chains were all obtained from the same sample, sequenced in a study of identical twins. MiXCR was run by TCRdb on the 5' RACE reads, yielding one entry per CDR3 protein. The sample carries some 600,000 distinct CDR3 sequences, 7% to 7.5% recorded once. These same records also appear under a second study, on yellow fever vaccine responses in identical twins.

Specimen: PBMCs. Receptors were obtained from a woman between 18 and 29 years old in good health.

This clonotype has ten or more counts. The chain has TRBV28 and TRBJ2-1, with no clear D. This CDR3 comprises 14 residues. Germline assignment: CDR1 MDHEN and CDR2 SYDVKM. V was cut by 2 bases and J by 2 bases, with 7 bases left in between. Here the CDR3 DNA reads TGTGCCAGCAGTTTACTAGTTACCTACAATGAGCAGTTCTTC. Amino acid sequence: CASSLLVTYNEQFF.

This clonotype has a count of ten or more. The chain has TRBV18 and TRBJ2-7; 10 bases are shared with TRBD1. The CDR3 runs to 13 residues. V dropped 2 bases and J dropped 6; count of bases not matched to a gene: 1. In germline, CDR1 is KGHSH, CDR2 LQKENI. CDR3 nucleotide sequence: TGTGCCAGCTCACCAGGGACAGGGGTCGAGCAGTACGTC. This sequence encodes CASSPGTGVEQYV.

This clonotype was found a few times. The rearrangement uses TRBV11-1 and TRBJ2-3; 8 bases are a match to TRBD1. The CDR3 spans 15 residues. J gave up 5 bases and V 5 bases, and 9 bases lay outside the gene matches. CDR1 is SGHAT and CDR2 is FQDESV in the germline V gene (reference sequence). CDR3 nucleotide sequence: TGTGCCAGCAGCCCGAGGACAGGGCGGGGAGATACGCAGTATTTT. Translated, it gives CASSPRTGRGDTQYF.